This T cell receptor (beta chain) derives from a study of T cell clonotyping in hematopoietic cell transplantation. CDR1 is MNHNS and CDR2 is SASEGT in the germline V gene. The CDR3 sequence is 13 residues long. V was shortened by 4 bases and J by 0 bases, with 6 bases between the two germline ends. The method was immunoSEQ multiplex PCR; TCRdb's version includes in-frame clones alone and lacks a portion of them. The table lists 7,000 to 8,000 clones, 88% of them singletons. This clone appeared once. Antigen unknown. Documented time point: recipient sample about 28 days before transplant, after cytoreduction. Recipient blood drawn about 28 days pretransplant and days 30, 100, 180 after. Study observations and caveats: After transplant, recipient diversity fell while pathologically expanded clonotypes grew through day 180. Without cell sorting, CD4 versus CD8 contributions remain unresolved.

The sample was peripheral blood mononuclear cells, taken before stem cell transplant. The chain carries TRBV6-1 and TRBJ1-1; D unresolved. This clonotype was obtained from a man between 60 and 75 years old with acute myeloid leukemia. Some clones in this sample may be carry-over from other donors' samples. The CDR3 DNA reads TGTGCCAGCAGTGTTTCTTTGAACACTGAAGCTTTCTTT. Translating it yields CASSVSLNTEAFF.